Listed below are T cell receptor beta chains from one sample, sequenced in a study of early T cells in non-severe SARS-CoV-2 infection. TCRdb independently ran MiXCR on the 5' RACE reads; one entry per CDR3 protein. The table has about 110,000 distinct CDR3 sequences, 12% seen once. The sequenced material came from whole blood. Receptors originate from an adult who was a healthcare worker with PCR-confirmed SARS-CoV-2 infection or an uninfected control (not recorded which). Each CDR3 is given with its conserved first and last residue. Each record gives: V gene, clone size, J gene, D gene, CDR3 DNA, CDR3 protein. The D gene is left open where the match is weak. Part of the rows lack a size; the others show once, few, many or a class for expanded clones.

v_gene: TRBV9
abundance: .
j_gene: TRBJ1-1
d_gene: .
CDR3nt: TGTGCCAGCAGCGTAGAAGGTGGCAGGTTGAACACTGAAGCTTTCTTT
CDR3aa: CASSVEGGRLNTEAFF

v_gene: TRBV29-1
abundance: many
j_gene: TRBJ2-3
d_gene: .
CDR3nt: TGCAGCGTTGGACTGAGCACAGATACGCAGTATTTT
CDR3aa: CSVGLSTDTQYF

v_gene: TRBV5-6
abundance: few
j_gene: TRBJ1-2
d_gene: TRBD1
CDR3nt: TGTGCCAGCAGCTTCGGGACAGCGTATTCCTATGGCTACACCTTC
CDR3aa: CASSFGTAYSYGYTF

v_gene: TRBV12-3/TRBV12-4
abundance: few
j_gene: TRBJ2-3
d_gene: TRBD2
CDR3nt: TGTGCCAGCAGTCCCTGGGGAGGGTCTAGCACAGATACGCAGTATTTT
CDR3aa: CASSPWGGSSTDTQYF

v_gene: TRBV12-3/TRBV12-4
abundance: many
j_gene: TRBJ2-7
d_gene: .
CDR3nt: TGTGCCAGCAAGGAAGGCAGCTCCTACGAGCAGTACTTC
CDR3aa: CASKEGSSYEQYF

v_gene: TRBV29-1
abundance: few
j_gene: TRBJ1-1
d_gene: .
CDR3nt: TGCAGCGGCGAGCGGGGGGCAAACACTGAAGCTTTCTTT
CDR3aa: CSGERGANTEAFF

v_gene: TRBV20-1
abundance: many
j_gene: TRBJ1-5
d_gene: .
CDR3nt: TGCAGTGCTAGGCTTGGGGTAGATAGGAATCAGCCCCAGCATTTT
CDR3aa: CSARLGVDRNQPQHF

v_gene: TRBV11-2
abundance: many
j_gene: TRBJ2-6
d_gene: .
CDR3nt: TGTGCCAGCAGCTTAGTCTTCGCTGGGGCCAACGTCCTGACTTTC
CDR3aa: CASSLVFAGANVLTF

v_gene: TRBV12-3/TRBV12-4
abundance: .
j_gene: TRBJ2-5
d_gene: TRBD2
CDR3nt: TGTGCCAGCAGTTTGCGGGAGGGGGAGACCCAGTACTTC
CDR3aa: CASSLREGETQYF

v_gene: TRBV29-1
abundance: .
j_gene: TRBJ2-1
d_gene: .
CDR3nt: TGCAGCGTTGAAGTCGTCCAAGCGGGTGAGCAGTTCTTC
CDR3aa: CSVEVVQAGEQFF

v_gene: TRBV13
abundance: many
j_gene: TRBJ2-1
d_gene: .
CDR3nt: TGTGCCAGCAGCTTAGGGTCCACAGGCCACAATGAGCAGTTCTTC
CDR3aa: CASSLGSTGHNEQFF

v_gene: TRBV29-1
abundance: .
j_gene: TRBJ2-6
d_gene: .
CDR3nt: TGCAGCGTCGAAAAACAGGGCGGTGGGGCCAACGTCCTGACTTTC
CDR3aa: CSVEKQGGGANVLTF